This TCR beta chain appears in the sequencing data of a study of human T cells and chemical hapten exposure (dated by TCRdb to the early 2020s). In the study overall: For sensitization, 2% DPC in acetone was applied to a 2 cm by 2 cm area of upper inner arm skin. Throughout the study period of around 24 weeks, patients also received therapeutic DPC doses to the scalp every week. Patch testing was performed on the upper back with Finn chambers containing 0.01% DPC, and the patch tests were scored after 6 days according to International Contact Dermatitis Research Group standards. Alopecia areata with under or over 50% scalp involvement, alopecia totalis and alopecia universalis were represented in the patient cohort, which was mostly female. Libraries were pooled for sequencing, and per-sample TCR yields varied mainly because of small differences in library volumes within the pool. In alopecia patients, the study followed how the peripheral blood TCR repertoire changed in vivo over primary and secondary sensitization to diphenylcyclopropenone (DPC), a hapten. Patient blood was sampled pre-sensitization (week 0) and at 2, 6 and about 24 weeks after DPC sensitization. Nearly 30 alopecia patients provided blood for TCR sequencing at one to four time points (pre-sensitization, 2, 6 and 24 weeks). What the authors observed across the whole study: A positive correlation was found between the number of PT1 expanded TCRs and patch test score, with significance reached at thresholds 8, 16 and 32 but not 4. Significantly more large CDR3 similarity clusters were formed by expanded TCRs than by pre-sensitization or healthy control sets, consistent with antigen-driven responses. DPC sensitization did not change the number of TCRs with a frequency above 1 in 1000, and there was no evidence of changes in global repertoire structure. Repeated subsampling changed both the strength of the expansion versus patch-test correlation and the threshold at which the correlation became significant. Alopecia, a presumed autoimmune disease, was present in all patients, so the immune response of the patients might differ from that of healthy individuals.

Per the publication, the time point label means: patch test 2, 6 weeks after DPC sensitization. Taken with the paper, the label for treatment or condition translates to: therapeutic diphenylcyclopropenone sensitization with weekly scalp DPC. At every patch-test visit, the blood draw took place before the patch test was put on. Patients were eligible if aged 18 to 70, diagnosed with alopecia and judged suitable for DPC therapy, and pregnant patients were excluded. Unfractionated whole blood was collected in Tempus Blood RNA tubes, and total RNA was extracted from that blood. V lost 5 bases and J lost 3 bases; the stretch between them is 6 bases long. Via the germline V gene, CDR1 is SGDLS and CDR2 YYNGEE. Counted from cysteine to phenylalanine, this CDR3 has 12 amino acids. The kept DNA is CDR3 alone, 36 bases in frame from the first base. Concerning this clonotype: Its target antigen remains unknown. Base qualities were left out, and no much larger clone turns up one base away.

The library was built by means of RACE. Sequencing was performed on a NextSeq 500. During library preparation, unique molecular identifiers were attached to individual cDNA molecules so that TCRs could be counted in a quantitative, reproducible way. Each blood RNA sample was used to sequence both TCR alpha and TCR beta chains. Processing in the source paper ran as follows. A median of around 100,000 TCRs per sample was observed, with a range of about 23,224 to 690,600. V, J and CDR3 annotation of the TCR reads was performed with the Decombinator software suite. To make PS versus PT1 abundance plots, every sample was subsampled to the same number of TCRs (28,000). TCRs were defined as expanded if absent before sensitization and observed at least eight times at the 2-week time point. The public sequencing data were trimmed at Q25 with fastp and processed into clonotypes with MiXCR by TCRdb, which kept only in-frame beta chains. CDR3 protein duplicates are merged, each entry listing the most common genes and DNA. The V and J calls reflect TCRdb's pipeline rather than the authors' work. Within this sample are about 69,000 distinct CDR3 sequences, with approximately 10% of them counted one time only. The ten largest clones add up to approximately 7% of the sample.

The chain uses TRBV9 and TRBJ2-1; the D gene remains uncertain. The sequencing here drew on whole blood, taken in connection with sensitization to the hapten diphenylcyclopropenone (DPC). The TCR was taken from a woman aged 45 to 65 with alopecia areata. Some clones in this sample may be carry-over from other donors' samples. CDR3 protein: CASRNNYNEQFF. The DNA reads TGTGCCAGCAGAAACAACTACAATGAGCAGTTCTTC.